This T cell receptor beta chain was recorded in a study of early T cells in non-severe SARS-CoV-2 infection. V lost 7 bases to trimming and J lost 6 bases, with 7 bases between them. This CDR3 has 11 residues. Germline CDR1 reads SNHLY; CDR2 reads FYNNEI. TCRdb re-analysed the 5' RACE reads in MiXCR, keeping a single row per CDR3 protein. This table holds about 39,000 distinct CDR3 sequences, 4.5% to 7% found once. Specimen: whole blood, collected at baseline. The receptor was derived from an adult who was a healthcare worker with PCR-confirmed SARS-CoV-2 infection or an uninfected control (not recorded which). The chain links TRBV2 to TRBJ2-1, with D uncertain. This CDR3 reads CASKALNEQFF. CDR3 sequence (DNA): TGTGCCAGCAAAGCACTCAATGAGCAGTTCTTC.